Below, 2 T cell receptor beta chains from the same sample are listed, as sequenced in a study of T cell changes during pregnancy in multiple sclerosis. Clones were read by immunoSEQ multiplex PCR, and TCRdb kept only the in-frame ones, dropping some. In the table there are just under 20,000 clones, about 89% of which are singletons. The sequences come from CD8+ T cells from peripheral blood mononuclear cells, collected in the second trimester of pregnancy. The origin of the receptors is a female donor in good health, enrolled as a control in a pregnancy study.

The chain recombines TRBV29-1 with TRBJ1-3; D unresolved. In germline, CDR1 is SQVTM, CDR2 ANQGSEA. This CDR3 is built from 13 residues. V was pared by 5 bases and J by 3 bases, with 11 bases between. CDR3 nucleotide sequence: TGCAGCGTTCACGAACAGCTTGGAAACACCATATATTTT. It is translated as CSVHEQLGNTIYF.

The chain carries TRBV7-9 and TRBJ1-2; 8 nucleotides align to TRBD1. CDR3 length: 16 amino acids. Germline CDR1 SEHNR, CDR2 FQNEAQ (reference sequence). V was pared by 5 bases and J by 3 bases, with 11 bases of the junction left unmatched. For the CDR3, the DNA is TGTGCCAGCAGCAACAAGGGGGGACAGGAGGACTATGGCTACACCTTC. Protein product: CASSNKGGQEDYGYTF.